These 22 T cell receptor beta chains came from one sample sequenced in a study of somatic mutations in cytotoxic T cells in rheumatoid arthritis. Some clones are missing from TCRdb's copy, which holds only in-frame ones; the method was immunoSEQ multiplex PCR. The data hold approximately 17,000 clones, with roughly 80% observed a single time. Sequencing was carried out using CD8+ T cells sorted from blood. The receptor set was obtained from an adult with rheumatoid arthritis.

In its sample, this clone was seen a few times. The CDR3 loop reads CASSLGSAYNSPLHF. The CDR3 DNA follows: TGCGCCAGCAGCTTAGGGTCAGCGTATAATTCACCCCTCCACTTT. This chain uses TRBV5-1 with TRBJ1-6; D is ambiguous. Germline V gives CDR1 SGHRS, CDR2 YFSETQ. Trimming took off 2 bases at V and 4 bases at J, with 10 bases between the two ends. The CDR3 length is 15 residues.

This chain uses TRBV5-4 with TRBJ2-2, with TRBD1 matching 7 bases. The CDR3 sequence is 13 residues long. V shed 2 bases, J shed 6 bases, and the junction held 1 base outside the gene matches. Germline V gives CDR1 SGHNT, CDR2 YYREEE (reference sequence). The DNA of the CDR3 is TGTGCCAGCAGCTTCAGGGGGTCCGGGGAGCTGTTTTTT. Protein sequence: CASSFRGSGELFF.

This clone was detected once. The CDR3 nucleotides read TGTGCCAGCAGCTTGAGGCCCGCCGGAGATACGCAGTATTTT. This gives the protein CASSLRPAGDTQYF. The chain uses TRBV11-2 and TRBJ2-3; no clear D gene. The germline CDR1 and CDR2 sequences are SGHAT and FQNNGV. The CDR3 length is 14 residues. V lost 3 bases, J lost 5 bases, and 12 bases lay in between. Supplemented by reference TRBV11-2 and TRBJ2-3, the full variable domain reads EAGVAQSPRYKIIEKRQSVAFWCNPISGHATLYWYQQILGQGPKLLIQFQNNGVVDDSQLPKDRFSAERLKGVDSTLKIQPAKLEDSAVYLCASSLRPAGDTQYFGPGTRLTVL.

This chain links TRBV10-3 with TRBJ1-6; 7 bases fit TRBD1. CDR3 length: 14 amino acids. V was pared by 4 bases and J by 5 bases, with 2 bases of the junction left unmatched. CDR1 ENHRY and CDR2 SYGVKD come from the germline V gene. CDR3 region: CAISAGGNNSPLHF. The CDR3 region has the DNA TGTGCCATCAGTGCAGGGGGTAATAATTCACCCCTCCACTTT.

J is TRBJ2-3 and V is TRBV4-2; D remains unclear. V lost 1 base to trimming and J lost 3 bases, with 8 bases between them. Germline V gene data show CDR1 as LGHNA and CDR2 as YNFKEQ. This CDR3 is 14 amino acids long. CDR3 region: CASSQVALTDTQYF. The CDR3 DNA sequence: TGTGCCAGCAGCCAAGTAGCCTTAACAGATACGCAGTATTTT.

This clone was recorded a few times. The J gene is TRBJ1-5, the V gene TRBV7-9, with D unresolved. Germline CDR1 and CDR2: SEHNR and FQNEAQ (reference sequence). V was pared by 1 base and J by 7 bases, with 11 bases between. The CDR3 is made up of 14 amino acids. The CDR3 spells CASSLEGREQPQHF. CDR3 DNA: TGTGCCAGCAGCTTAGAGGGAAGGGAGCAGCCCCAGCATTTT.

This clone has a single count. The V and J genes are TRBV6-1 and TRBJ2-1; TRBD2 might be the D (6 bases). Trimming cost V 4 bases and J 13 bases, with 8 bases left between them. CDR1 and CDR2 from the germline V gene are MNHNS and SASEGT. The CDR3 length is 10 residues. The CDR3 DNA is TGTGCCAGCAGTGCGCGGGAACAGTTCTTC. This encodes CASSAREQFF.

The genes are TRBV7-9 and TRBJ2-5; D is uncertain. Trimming removed 2 bases from V and 7 bases from J, with 20 bases in between. The CDR3 runs to 16 residues. The V gene's germline CDR1 is SEHNR and CDR2 FQNEAQ (reference sequence). The CDR3 spells CASSLQATNVKGTQYF. DNA for the CDR3: TGTGCCAGCAGCTTACAAGCTACAAACGTTAAGGGGACCCAGTACTTC.

The chain has TRBV7-9 and TRBJ2-5; D is undetermined. From germline, CDR1 is SEHNR and CDR2 FQNEAQ (reference sequence). Deletions cut 4 bases from V and 1 base from J, with 7 bases between. The CDR3 length is 13 residues. In nucleotides, the CDR3 is TGTGCCAGCAGCTCCGACGGCCAAGAGACCCAGTACTTC. It codes for CASSSDGQETQYF. The whole variable domain, remainder taken from reference TRBV7-9 and TRBJ2-5, is DTGVSQNPRHKITKRGQNVTFRCDPISEHNRLYWYRQTLGQGPEFLTYFQNEAQLEKSRLLSDRFSAERPKGSFSTLEIQRTEQGDSAMYLCASSSDGQETQYFGPGTRLLVL.

This chain links TRBV6-5 with TRBJ2-2; D remains unclear. The length of the CDR3 is 15 residues. Trimming removed 0 bases from V and 4 bases from J, with 9 bases in between. Germline loops: CDR1 MNHEY, CDR2 SVGAGI. The CDR3 region is CASSYSLRLTGELFF. The CDR3 DNA reads as TGTGCCAGCAGTTACTCTCTCAGGCTCACCGGGGAGCTGTTTTTT.

The V call is TRBV9, the J call TRBJ2-7; 7 bases are shared with TRBD2. There are 15 residues in the CDR3. J lost 2 bases, V lost 0 bases, and 5 bases had no gene match. Germline lookup yields CDR1 SGDLS and CDR2 YYNGEE. CDR3 sequence reads: CASSVGGGSPYEQYF. In DNA, the CDR3 is TGTGCCAGCAGCGTAGGCGGGGGATCCCCCTACGAGCAGTACTTC.

The V and J genes are TRBV4-1 and TRBJ2-5; 10 nucleotides line up with TRBD2. Germline V lookup: CDR1 MGHRA, CDR2 YSYEKL. V lost 7 bases, J lost 3 bases, and 8 bases stayed unmatched. The CDR3 loop spans 15 amino acids. The CDR3: CASNPYGTSEETQYF. As DNA, the CDR3 is TGCGCCAGCAACCCCTACGGGACTAGCGAAGAGACCCAGTACTTC.

V gene TRBV6-5 combines with J gene TRBJ2-3; TRBD2 matches 10 bases. Germline lookup yields CDR1 MNHEY and CDR2 SVGAGI. The V gene end was trimmed by 5 bases and the J gene end by 5 bases; junction bases not matched to a gene: 4. This CDR3 has 14 residues. The CDR3 DNA follows: TGTGCCAGCAGTAGCGGGGGGGAAGGAGATACGCAGTATTTT. Its translation is CASSSGGEGDTQYF.

This clone turned up a few times. The V call is TRBV7-9, the J call TRBJ1-4; weak D call: TRBD1 (5 bases). There are 15 residues in the CDR3. V lost 5 bases and J lost 4, with 14 bases in between. Per germline, CDR1 SEHNR and CDR2 FQNEAQ (reference sequence). The DNA for the CDR3 is TGTGCCAGCAGCCCACCCGGGACCATTAATGAAAAACTGTTTTTT. It yields the protein CASSPPGTINEKLFF.

The rearrangement links TRBV30 to TRBJ1-2; 7 bases fit TRBD1. The CDR3 length is 15 residues. In germline, CDR1 is GTSNPN, CDR2 SVGIG (reference sequence). V gave up 3 bases and J gave up 7 bases; unmatched junction bases: 14. Here the CDR3 DNA reads TGTGCCTGGAGCCGTTCACCCACAGGGGCAGGTGGCTACACCTTC. Amino acids: CAWSRSPTGAGGYTF.

The genes are TRBV30 and TRBJ1-1; perhaps TRBD1 as D (5 bases). Trimming cost V 2 bases and J 0 bases, with 10 bases left between them. The CDR3 totals 14 residues. Germline V gene lookup returns CDR1 GTSNPN and CDR2 SVGIG (reference sequence). CDR3 amino acids: CAWSPPGMNTEAFF. The CDR3, as DNA: TGTGCCTGGAGTCCCCCAGGGATGAACACTGAAGCTTTCTTT.

This clone has just a few counts. The gene calls are TRBV7-2 and TRBJ2-7; 7 bases are shared with TRBD2. V lost 1 base, J lost 5 bases, and 2 bases stayed unmatched. The CDR3 is 13 residues long. The germline gives CDR1 SGHTA, CDR2 FQGNSA. DNA for the CDR3: TGTGCCAGCAGCTTAGGGCGGGGGAACGAGCAGTACTTC. Its protein is CASSLGRGNEQYF. Using reference TRBV7-2 and TRBJ2-7 for the parts outside the CDR3, the full variable domain is GAGVSQSPSNKVTEKGKDVELRCDPISGHTALYWYRQSLGQGLEFLIYFQGNSAPDKSGLPSDRFSAERTGGSVSTLTIQRTQQEDSAVYLCASSLGRGNEQYFGPGTRLTVT.

CDR3 sequence reads: CASSIDSRLAGELFF. DNA for the CDR3: TGCGCCAGCAGCATCGATAGCCGTTTAGCAGGGGAGCTGTTTTTT. The chain links TRBV5-1 to TRBJ2-2, with D unclear. This CDR3 comprises 15 residues. Looked up from germline, CDR1 is SGHRS and CDR2 is YFSETQ. The V gene lost 4 bases and the J gene lost 8 bases, with 18 bases spanning the gap. The whole variable domain, remainder taken from reference TRBV5-1 and TRBJ2-2, is KAGVTQTPRYLIKTRGQQVTLSCSPISGHRSVSWYQQTPGQGLQFLFEYFSETQRNKGNFPGRFSGRQFSNSRSEMNVSTLELGDSALYLCASSIDSRLAGELFFGEGSRLTVL.

V is TRBV7-9 and J is TRBJ1-4, with 11 bases lining up with TRBD1. The CDR3 is 17 amino acids. V dropped 5 bases and J dropped 4; count of bases not matched to a gene: 9. CDR1 is SEHNR and CDR2 is FQNEAQ in the germline V gene (reference sequence). CDR3: CASSPGGQGAYNEKLFF. The CDR3, as DNA: TGTGCCAGCAGCCCCGGTGGACAGGGGGCGTATAATGAAAAACTGTTTTTT.

V and J are TRBV4-2 and TRBJ1-1, with D uncertain. Trimming removed 1 base from V and 7 bases from J, with 10 bases in between. Per the germline V gene, CDR1 is LGHNA and CDR2 is YNFKEQ. CDR3 length: 13 residues. CDR3 sequence (DNA): TGTGCCAGCAGCCAAGTAATAGGTGATGAAGCTTTCTTT. As protein: CASSQVIGDEAFF.

J is TRBJ1-5 and V is TRBV5-6; 7 positions match TRBD1. The ends lost 4 bases at V and 7 bases at J; junction bases unmatched: 5. This CDR3 region has 13 residues. From germline, CDR1 is SGHDT and CDR2 YYEEEE. The CDR3 loop is CASSMTGKQPQHF. The DNA of the CDR3 is TGTGCCAGCAGCATGACAGGGAAACAGCCCCAGCATTTT.

The V gene is TRBV11-2, the J gene TRBJ1-3, with a possible D match to TRBD1 (5 bases). From germline, CDR1 is SGHAT and CDR2 FQNNGV. The CDR3 loop spans 14 amino acids. V was cut by 5 bases and J by 4 bases, with 12 bases left in between. The CDR3 here is CASSPGGSGNTIYF. DNA of the CDR3: TGTGCCAGCAGCCCTGGGGGATCCGGAAACACCATATATTTT.